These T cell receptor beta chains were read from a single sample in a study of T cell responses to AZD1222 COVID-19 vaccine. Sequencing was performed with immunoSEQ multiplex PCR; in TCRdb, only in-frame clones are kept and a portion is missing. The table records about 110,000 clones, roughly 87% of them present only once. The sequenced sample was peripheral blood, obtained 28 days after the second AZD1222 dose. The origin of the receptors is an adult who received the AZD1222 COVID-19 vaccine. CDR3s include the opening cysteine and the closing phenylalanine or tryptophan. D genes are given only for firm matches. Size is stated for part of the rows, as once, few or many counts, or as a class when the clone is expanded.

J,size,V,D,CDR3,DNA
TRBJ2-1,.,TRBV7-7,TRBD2,CASSLGTSVNEQFF,TGTGCTAGCAGCTTAGGGACTAGCGTGAATGAGCAGTTCTTC
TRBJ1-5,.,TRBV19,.,CATSPRGGGNQPQHF,TGTGCCACTAGCCCACGGGGAGGGGGCAATCAGCCCCAGCATTTT
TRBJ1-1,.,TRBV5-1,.,CASSETGHEAFF,TGCGCCAGCAGCGAGACGGGTCATGAAGCTTTCTTT
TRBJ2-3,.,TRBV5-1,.,CASSLDPGGVPTDTQYF,TGCGCCAGCAGCTTGGATCCTGGCGGGGTTCCCACAGATACGCAGTATTTT
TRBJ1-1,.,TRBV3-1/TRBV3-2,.,CASSSPGTEAFF,TGTGCCAGCAGCTCCCCGGGTACTGAAGCTTTCTTT
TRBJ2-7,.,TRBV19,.,CASSGDSYEQYF,TGTGCCAGTAGCGGGGACTCCTACGAGCAGTACTTC
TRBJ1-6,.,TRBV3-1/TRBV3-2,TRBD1,CASSQGGQGRSPLHF,TGTGCCAGCAGCCAAGGGGGACAGGGGCGTTCACCCCTCCACTTT
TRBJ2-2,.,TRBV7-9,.,CASSFPTRTENTGELFF,TGTGCCAGCAGCTTTCCCACACGGACAGAGAACACCGGGGAGCTGTTTTTT
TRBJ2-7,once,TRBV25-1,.,CASSEPGRYEQYF,TGTGCCAGCAGTGAACCCGGTCGCTACGAGCAGTACTTC
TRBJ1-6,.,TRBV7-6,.,CASSLGQNSPLHF,TGTGCCAGCAGCTTAGGCCAGAATTCACCCCTCCACTTT
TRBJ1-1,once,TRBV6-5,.,CASSSPDSEAFF,TGTGCCAGCAGTTCCCCGGACAGTGAAGCTTTCTTT
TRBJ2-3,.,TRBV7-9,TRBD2,CASSPSGGGTDTQYF,TGTGCCAGCAGCCCTAGCGGGGGTGGTACAGATACGCAGTATTTT
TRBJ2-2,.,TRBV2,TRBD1,CASRRQGGIGELFF,TGTGCCAGCAGGCGACAGGGGGGGATCGGGGAGCTGTTTTTT
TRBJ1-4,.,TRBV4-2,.,CASSPRQNEKLFF,TGTGCCAGCAGCCCTCGACAGAATGAAAAACTGTTTTTT
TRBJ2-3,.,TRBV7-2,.,CASSLDWAADTQYF,TGTGCCAGCAGCTTAGACTGGGCGGCAGATACGCAGTATTTT
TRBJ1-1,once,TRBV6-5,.,CASSTLWGRGTEAFF,TGTGCCAGCAGTACTTTGTGGGGGCGGGGCACTGAAGCTTTCTTT
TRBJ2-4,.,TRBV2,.,CASSYLLLDRAKNIQYF,TGTGCCAGCAGTTATTTACTGCTTGATCGAGCCAAAAACATTCAGTACTTC
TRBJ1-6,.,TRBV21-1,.,CVPLNGICSYNSPLHF,TGTGTCCCACTTAATGGGATCTGCTCCTATAATTCACCCCTCCACTTT
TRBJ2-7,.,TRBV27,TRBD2,CASSSLAGIYEQYF,TGTGCCAGCAGTTCCCTAGCGGGGATCTACGAGCAGTACTTC
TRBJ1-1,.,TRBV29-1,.,CSAGYNTEAFF,TGCAGCGCCGGATATAACACTGAAGCTTTCTTT
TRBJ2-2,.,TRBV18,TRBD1,CASSSTLTGSGELFF,TGTGCCAGCTCATCAACGTTGACAGGGTCCGGGGAGCTGTTTTTT
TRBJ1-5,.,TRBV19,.,CASSMLGVAGNQPQHF,TGTGCCAGTAGTATGTTAGGGGTTGCTGGCAATCAGCCCCAGCATTTT
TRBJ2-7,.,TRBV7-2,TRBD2,CASSWASGGAYEQYF,TGTGCCAGCAGCTGGGCTAGCGGGGGGGCCTACGAGCAGTACTTC
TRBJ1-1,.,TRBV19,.,CASSRQGLTEAFF,TGTGCCAGTAGTCGGCAGGGCTTGACTGAAGCTTTCTTT
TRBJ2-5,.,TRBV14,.,CASSPVGAPLETQYF,TGTGCCAGCAGCCCCGTCGGGGCCCCTCTGGAGACCCAGTACTTC
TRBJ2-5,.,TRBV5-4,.,CASSLEYQETQYF,TGTGCCAGCAGCTTGGAGTACCAAGAGACCCAGTACTTC
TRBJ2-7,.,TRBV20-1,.,CSARGSYEQYF,TGCAGTGCTAGAGGATCCTACGAGCAGTACTTC
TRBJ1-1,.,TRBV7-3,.,CASSLTQLRGGTEAFF,TGTGCCAGCAGCTTAACGCAACTCAGAGGGGGTACTGAAGCTTTCTTT
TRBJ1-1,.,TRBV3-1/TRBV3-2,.,CASSHAFYDLGGNTEAFF,TGTGCCAGCAGCCACGCCTTCTACGATTTGGGAGGGAACACTGAAGCTTTCTTT
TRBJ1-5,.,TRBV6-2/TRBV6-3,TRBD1,CASSWIRTGINQPQHF,TGTGCCAGCAGTTGGATCCGGACAGGAATCAATCAGCCCCAGCATTTT
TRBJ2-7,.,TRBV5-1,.,CASSLTGRAYEQYF,TGCGCCAGCAGCTTGACAGGGCGGGCCTACGAGCAGTACTTC
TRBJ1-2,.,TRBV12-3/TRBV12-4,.,CASSPGRDGYTF,TGTGCCAGCAGCCCCGGCAGGGATGGCTACACCTTC
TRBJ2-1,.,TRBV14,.,CASSQVPQGHEQFF,TGTGCCAGCAGCCAAGTCCCCCAGGGTCATGAGCAGTTCTTC
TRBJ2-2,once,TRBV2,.,CASSAGTGELFF,TGTGCCAGCAGTGCCGGGACCGGGGAGCTGTTTTTT
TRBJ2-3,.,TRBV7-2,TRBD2,CASSLVGAGGPGTQYF,TGTGCCAGCAGCCTCGTCGGAGCGGGGGGTCCCGGTACGCAGTATTTT
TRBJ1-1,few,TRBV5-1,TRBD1,CASSLGGTGSGTEAFF,TGCGCCAGCAGCTTGGGAGGGACAGGGAGTGGGACTGAAGCTTTCTTT
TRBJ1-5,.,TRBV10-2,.,CASSESGGQPQHF,TGCGCCAGCAGTGAGTCGGGCGGTCAGCCCCAGCATTTT
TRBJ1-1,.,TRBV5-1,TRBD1,CASSLLPGTGATEAFF,TGCGCCAGCAGCTTGCTGCCCGGGACAGGGGCCACTGAAGCTTTCTTT
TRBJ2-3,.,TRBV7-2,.,CASSITGTSTDTQYF,TGTGCCAGCAGCATTACCGGGACTAGCACAGATACGCAGTATTTT
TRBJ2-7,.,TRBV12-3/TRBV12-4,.,CASSPSVGEQYF,TGTGCCAGCAGTCCCTCGGTGGGAGAGCAGTACTTC
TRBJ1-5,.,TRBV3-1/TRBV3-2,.,CASSQRQTNQPQHF,TGTGCCAGCAGCCAAAGGCAGACAAATCAGCCCCAGCATTTT
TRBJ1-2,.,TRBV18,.,CASSEGSNYGYTF,TGTGCCAGCTCTGAGGGGTCTAACTATGGCTACACCTTC
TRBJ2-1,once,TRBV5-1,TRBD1,CASSLARDRAYNEQFF,TGCGCCAGCAGCTTGGCCAGGGACAGGGCCTACAATGAGCAGTTCTTC
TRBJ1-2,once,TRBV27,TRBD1,CASSPRTGLRYGYTF,TGTGCCAGCAGCCCGAGGACAGGGTTGCGCTATGGCTACACCTTC
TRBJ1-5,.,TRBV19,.,CASKFDEVEQPQHF,TGTGCCAGTAAGTTTGACGAAGTCGAGCAGCCCCAGCATTTT
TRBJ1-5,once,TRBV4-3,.,CASSQAGGQPQHF,TGCGCCAGCAGCCAAGCTGGGGGACAGCCCCAGCATTTT
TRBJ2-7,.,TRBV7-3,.,CASSHGQSYEQYF,TGTGCCAGCAGCCATGGACAGTCCTACGAGCAGTACTTC
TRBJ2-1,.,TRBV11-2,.,CASSLRTARSSYNEQFF,TGTGCCAGCAGCTTAAGGACAGCAAGGAGCTCCTACAATGAGCAGTTCTTC
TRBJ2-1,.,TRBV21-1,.,CASSPRGGRFYNEQFF,TGTGCCAGCAGCCCTCGGGGCGGCCGGTTCTACAATGAGCAGTTCTTC
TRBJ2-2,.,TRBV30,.,CAWSTGELFF,TGTGCCTGGTCCACCGGGGAGCTGTTTTTT